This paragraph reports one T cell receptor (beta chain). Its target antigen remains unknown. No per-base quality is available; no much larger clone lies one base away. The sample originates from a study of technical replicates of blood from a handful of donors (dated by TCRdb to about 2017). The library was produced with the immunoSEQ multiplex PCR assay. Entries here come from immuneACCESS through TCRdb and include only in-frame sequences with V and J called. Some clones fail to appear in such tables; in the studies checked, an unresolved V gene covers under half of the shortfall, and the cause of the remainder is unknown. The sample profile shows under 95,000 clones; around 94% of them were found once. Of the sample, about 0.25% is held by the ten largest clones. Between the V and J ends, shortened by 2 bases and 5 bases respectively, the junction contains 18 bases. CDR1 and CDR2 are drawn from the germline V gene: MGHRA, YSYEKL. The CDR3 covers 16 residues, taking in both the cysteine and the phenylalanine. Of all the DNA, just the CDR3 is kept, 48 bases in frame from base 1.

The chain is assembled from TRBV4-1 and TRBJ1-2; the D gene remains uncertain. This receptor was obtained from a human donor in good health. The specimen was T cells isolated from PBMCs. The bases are TGCGCCAGCAGCCAAAGAGGAGGTGCGGCGGTATATGGCTACACCTTC. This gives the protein CASSQRGGAAVYGYTF.